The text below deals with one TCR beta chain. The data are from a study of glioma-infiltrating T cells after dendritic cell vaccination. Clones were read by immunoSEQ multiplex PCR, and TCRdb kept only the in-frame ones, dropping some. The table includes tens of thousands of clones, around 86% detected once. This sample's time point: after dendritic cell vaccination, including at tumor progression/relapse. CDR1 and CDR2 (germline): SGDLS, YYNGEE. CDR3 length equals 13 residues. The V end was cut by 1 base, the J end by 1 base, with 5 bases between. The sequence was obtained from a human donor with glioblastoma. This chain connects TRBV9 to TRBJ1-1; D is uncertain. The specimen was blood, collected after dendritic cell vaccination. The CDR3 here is CASSVHGNTEAFF. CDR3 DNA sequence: TGTGCCAGCAGCGTACACGGGAACACTGAAGCTTTCTTT.